The present T cell receptor (beta chain) was sequenced within a study of persistence of HIV-infected CD4 T cells. The immunoSEQ assay was version 4, run in survey mode. Profiling relied on immunoSEQ multiplex PCR, and the TCRdb table lists in-frame clones only, not all of them. The sample holds under 20,000 clones, around 82% seen once. This clone was counted once. Its antigen is currently unknown. Lysates of CMV-infected fibroblasts at 10 ug/mL stimulated these cells. Responding CD4+ T cells were sorted by upregulation of both CD40 ligand and CD69. Between the trimmed V and J ends, which lost 6 bases and 5 bases, there was a span of 18 bases. Germline assignment: CDR1 MNHEY and CDR2 SVGEGT. The CDR3 has 15 residues.

The sequence was collected from an adult man with HIV who was CMV-seropositive. The chain recombines TRBV6-2 or TRBV6-3 with TRBJ2-3; a weak D match, TRBD1 (6 bases). Sequenced here: CD4+ T cells sorted from PBMCs after approximately 19-hour stimulation, sampled from a patient who received antiretroviral therapy. The CDR3 coding sequence is TGTGCCAGCAGCCCACAGGGAAACCTAGGAGATACGCAGTATTTT. Translated: CASSPQGNLGDTQYF.